A single sample gave rise to the 27 T cell receptor beta chains below, sequenced in a study of spatial heterogeneity in lung cancer. TCRdb redid the calling of the 5' RACE reads with MiXCR, one entry per CDR3 protein. There are under 6,000 distinct CDR3 sequences in the sample; approximately 28% occur only once, and approximately 42% lies in the top ten. Time point meaning: sample taken at primary tumor resection. The sequenced material consisted of unsorted whole RNA from tumor, nontumor lung or frozen PBMC. Specimen: PBMCs, collected at surgery. These receptors were collected from a male donor with early-stage non-small cell lung cancer.

The rearrangement joins TRBV28 to TRBJ1-2, with D unclear. There are 12 residues in the CDR3. V was pared by 6 bases and J by 2 bases, with 7 bases between. In germline, CDR1 is MDHEN, CDR2 SYDVKM. CDR3 amino acids: CASRTFNYGYTF. The CDR3 nucleotides are TGTGCCAGCAGGACTTTCAACTATGGCTACACCTTC.

Within the sample, this clonotype is medium-sized. The V call is TRBV27, the J call TRBJ2-3, with D unclear. The V gene lost 3 bases and the J gene lost 1 base, with 11 bases spanning the gap. This CDR3 comprises 15 residues. Germline CDR1 reads MNHEY; CDR2 reads SMNVEV (reference sequence). The CDR3 coding sequence is TGTGCCAGCAGTTTGAGGCTAGTACGCACAGATACGCAGTATTTT. Translated, it gives CASSLRLVRTDTQYF.

This clonotype is judged medium-sized. The genes are TRBV11-2 and TRBJ2-5, with 7 nucleotides matching TRBD2. The CDR3 extends over 15 amino acids. The V gene's germline CDR1 is SGHAT and CDR2 FQNNGV. The trim removed 5 bases at V and 4 bases at J, leaving 10 bases unmatched. For the CDR3, the DNA is TGTGCCAGCAGCCTAGGAGCGGGGACGGGAGAGACCCAGTACTTC. Protein: CASSLGAGTGETQYF.

The chain has TRBV7-3 and TRBJ2-3; D is possibly TRBD1 or TRBD2 (5 bases each). Trimming took 0 bases from V and 3 from J, leaving 7 bases between them. CDR3 length: 14 residues. Germline CDR1 SGHTA, CDR2 FQGTGA. In DNA form, the CDR3 reads TGTGCCAGCAGCTTAACTGGGGGTACAGATACGCAGTATTTT. Amino acid sequence: CASSLTGGTDTQYF.

This chain joins TRBV25-1 and TRBJ1-1, with a tentative D call TRBD1 (5 bases). The V gene's germline CDR1 is MGHDK and CDR2 SYGVNS. V gave up 1 base and J gave up 4 bases, with 16 bases separating them. This CDR3 comprises 16 residues. In DNA, the CDR3 is TGTGCCAGCAGTGAATTTGGGGGAGCGGGGCGCACTGAAGCTTTCTTT. Its translation: CASSEFGGAGRTEAFF.

CDR3 bases: TGTGCCAGCAGCAAAGGAGTTATAGCGGAAGAGACCCAGTACTTC. This translates into CASSKGVIAEETQYF. This chain uses TRBV21-1 with TRBJ2-5; TRBD2, as called in the table, went unchecked against the DNA. TRBV21-1 is flagged as a pseudogene. The CDR3 loop spans 15 amino acids.

The rearrangement links TRBV7-2 to TRBJ1-6; 11 bases agree with TRBD1. Germline-derived CDR1 and CDR2 are SGHTA and FQGNSA. This CDR3 contains 14 residues. V dropped 4 bases and J dropped 14; count of bases not matched to a gene: 7. The DNA of the CDR3 is TGTGCCAGCAGCTCCCGGGACAGGGGGGCGTCCCTCCACTTT. It is translated as CASSSRDRGASLHF.

This clonotype is labeled as medium-sized (0.01 to 0.1%). The CDR3 sequence is CASSRELAPYGYTF. The DNA for the CDR3 is TGCGCCAGCAGCCGGGAATTAGCCCCCTATGGCTACACCTTC. This chain links TRBV4-1 with TRBJ1-2; unclear D gene. V was trimmed by 4 bases and J by 4 bases, leaving 13 bases between them. CDR1 and CDR2 from the germline V gene are MGHRA and YSYEKL. This CDR3 contains 14 residues.

The chain is built from TRBV19 and TRBJ2-7; 11 bases line up with TRBD1. In germline, CDR1 is LNHDA, CDR2 SQIVND (reference sequence). The CDR3 covers 15 residues. With V trimmed by 5 bases and J by 3 bases, 6 bases remained unmatched. DNA for the CDR3: TGTGCCAGTAGTTTCTCCGGGACAGGGGGCTACGAGCAGTACGTC. Amino acid sequence: CASSFSGTGGYEQYV.

In its sample, this clonotype ranks as medium-sized. J is TRBJ1-5 and V is TRBV30; tentative D call: TRBD1 (5 bases). The V and J ends lost 3 bases and 2 bases respectively, with 17 bases between them. CDR1 and CDR2 (germline): GTSNPN, SVGIG (reference sequence). The CDR3 runs to 16 residues. CDR3 sequence reads: CAWSPTDSWGNQPQHF. CDR3 nucleotides: TGTGCCTGGAGCCCAACCGACAGCTGGGGCAATCAGCCCCAGCATTTT. The full variable domain, its missing parts supplied by reference TRBV30 and TRBJ1-5, is SQTIHQWPATLVQPVGSPLSLECTVEGTSNPNLYWYRQAAGRGLQLLFYSVGIGQISSEVPQNLSASRPQDRQFILSSKKLLLSDSGFYLCAWSPTDSWGNQPQHFGDGTRLSIL.

A note on this clonotype: One junction end does not reproduce the germline sequence, and a read error may be involved. The gene calls are TRBV6-1 and TRBJ2-2, with 13 bases matching TRBD2. There are 18 residues in the CDR3. Per germline, CDR1 MNHNS and CDR2 SASEGT. CDR3 nucleotide sequence: TGTGTCAGCAGTGAAGATGGGACTAGCGGGATCCACACCGGGGAGCTGTTTTTT. It yields the protein CVSSEDGTSGIHTGELFF.

Within the sample, this clonotype is medium-sized. The chain carries TRBV20-1 and TRBJ2-1; TRBD2 matches 10 bases. The CDR3 is 15 residues long. V shed 3 bases and J 4 bases; nucleotides not matched to a gene: 6. Looked up from germline, CDR1 is DFQATT and CDR2 is SNEGSKA (reference sequence). The CDR3 region is CSASLSGRAYNEQFF. The CDR3 DNA reads as TGCAGTGCTAGCCTCAGCGGGAGGGCATACAATGAGCAGTTCTTC.

This clonotype is termed medium-sized. V usage is TRBV18 and J usage is TRBJ2-6; TRBD2 is a possible D gene (5 bases). V lost 3 bases to trimming and J lost 0 bases, with 9 bases between them. Germline V gives CDR1 KGHSH, CDR2 LQKENI. CDR3 length equals 16 residues. CDR3 sequence (DNA): TGTGCCAGCTCACCGGGAGTGGGCTCTGGGGCCAACGTCCTGACTTTC. Its protein is CASSPGVGSGANVLTF.

The table lists this clonotype with a few counts. With a much larger clone just one base away, this may be a read error. The chain joins TRBV6-5 to TRBJ2-5; D may be TRBD2 (5 bases). CDR3 length equals 14 residues. Germline V gene sequence: CDR1 MNHEY, CDR2 SVGAGI. CDR3 sequence: CASGYSGSAETQYF. The DNA for the CDR3 is TGTGCCAGCGGTTACTCGGGGAGCGCAGAGACCCAGTACTTC.

The genes are TRBV12-3 or TRBV12-4 and TRBJ1-1; 7 bases align to TRBD1. The trim removed 3 bases at V and 0 bases at J, leaving 1 base unmatched. The CDR3 spans 14 residues. CDR3 sequence: CASSLGQMNTEAFF. In DNA form, the CDR3 reads TGTGCCAGCAGTTTGGGACAGATGAACACTGAAGCTTTCTTT.

The chain is built from TRBV15 and TRBJ2-7, with a weak D call TRBD2 (5 bases). V lost 0 bases and J 7 bases, leaving 19 bases between the germline ends. The CDR3 length is 16 residues. From germline, CDR1 is LNHNV and CDR2 YYDKDF (reference sequence). The CDR3 bases are TGTGCCACCAGCAGAGATCCGAACAGAGGGATAGGGGAGCAGTACTTC. Its translation is CATSRDPNRGIGEQYF.

V and J are TRBV2 and TRBJ2-6, with 7 bases aligning to TRBD1. This CDR3 is built from 18 residues. Germline CDR1 is SNHLY and CDR2 is FYNNEI. After removal of 7 bases from V and 0 bases from J, the junction contained 12 bases not matched to a gene. The CDR3 sequence is CASNQRGGLRSGANVLTF. The CDR3 nucleotides read TGTGCCAGCAACCAGAGAGGGGGCCTACGCTCTGGGGCCAACGTCCTGACTTTC. Looking up the rest from reference TRBV2 and TRBJ2-6 gives the full variable domain: EPEVTQTPSHQVTQMGQEVILRCVPISNHLYFYWYRQILGQKVEFLVSFYNNEISEKSEIFDDQFSVERPDGSNFTLKIRSTKLEDSAMYFCASNQRGGLRSGANVLTFGAGSRLTVL.

This chain joins TRBV20-1 and TRBJ2-7; the D gene is possibly TRBD1 (6 bases). Trimming shortened V by 4 bases and J by 0 bases, and 13 bases separated the two germline ends. This CDR3 has 14 amino acids. Germline V gives CDR1 DFQATT, CDR2 SNEGSKA (reference sequence). The CDR3 DNA reads as TGCAGTGCTACAGGGGAGCAGGTCTCCTACGAGCAGTACTTC. It yields the protein CSATGEQVSYEQYF.

The chain uses TRBV7-8 and TRBJ1-1; the D gene is possibly TRBD1 (6 bases). CDR3 length: 16 amino acids. V was trimmed by 4 bases and J by 5 bases, leaving 20 bases between them. Germline V gene lookup returns CDR1 SGHVS and CDR2 FQNEAQ. The CDR3 loop is CASSYSRQGRITEAFF. CDR3 sequence (DNA): TGTGCCAGCAGCTACTCTCGTCAGGGGCGAATAACTGAAGCTTTCTTT.

This clonotype has a count of ten or more. This chain uses TRBV28 with TRBJ2-4, with 7 bases that match TRBD2. With V trimmed by 2 bases and J by 3 bases, 7 bases remained unmatched. CDR3 size: 16 residues. Germline loops: CDR1 MDHEN, CDR2 SYDVKM. The CDR3 region is CASSLKRDPFKNIQYF. DNA of the CDR3: TGTGCCAGCAGTTTAAAGCGGGACCCCTTCAAAAACATTCAGTACTTC.

The V and J genes are TRBV29-1 and TRBJ2-2; perhaps TRBD1 as D (5 bases). CDR1 is SQVTM and CDR2 is ANQGSEA in the germline V gene. The CDR3 is made up of 14 amino acids. Trimming removed 3 bases at V and 5 bases at J, with 13 bases between. In DNA, the CDR3 is TGCAGCGTTGATTACCCGACAGAGACCGGGGAGCTGTTTTTT. Translated: CSVDYPTETGELFF.

This clonotype was picked up many times. One junction end disagrees with the germline gene, perhaps due to a read error. The chain carries TRBV29-1 and TRBJ2-5; 7 positions match TRBD1. This CDR3 region has 13 residues. CDR1 SQVTM and CDR2 ANQGSEA come from the germline V gene. This CDR3 is CSVEENRGQTQYF. The DNA of the CDR3 is TGCAGCGTCGAAGAAAACAGGGGACAGACCCAGTACTTC.

The chain uses TRBV10-3 and TRBJ2-1, with TRBD2 matching over 8 bases. The junction had 13 bases not matched to a gene; V was cut back by 6 bases and J by 9 bases. This CDR3 has 15 amino acids. Per germline, CDR1 ENHRY and CDR2 SYGVKD. The CDR3 DNA follows: TGTGCCATCAGCAGCGGGGGCAGGGTAAGCAGTGAGCAGTTCTTC. Translation: CAISSGGRVSSEQFF.

The sample holds a few counts of this clonotype. CDR3 loop: CSALIGTSHQETQYF. Here the CDR3 DNA reads TGCAGCGCTCTAATCGGGACTAGCCATCAAGAGACCCAGTACTTC. The chain combines TRBV29-1 with TRBJ2-5; the match to TRBD2 covers 9 bases. The germline CDR1 and CDR2 sequences are SQVTM and ANQGSEA. V trimming: 7 bases; J trimming: 2 bases; junction bases outside the gene matches: 11. The CDR3 is 15 residues long.

The chain has TRBV27 and TRBJ2-7, with 8 nucleotides matching TRBD1. With V trimmed by 4 bases and J by 2 bases, 10 bases remained unmatched. Germline assignment: CDR1 MNHEY and CDR2 SMNVEV (reference sequence). The CDR3 extends over 16 amino acids. CDR3 DNA sequence: TGTGCCAGCAGTTCTACACCGGGACAGGTAACCTACGAGCAGTACTTC. This gives the protein CASSSTPGQVTYEQYF.

The chain joins TRBV12-3 or TRBV12-4 to TRBJ1-4, with D possibly TRBD1 on 5 matching bases. V lost 5 bases and J 0 bases, leaving 7 bases between the germline ends. CDR3 length: 14 residues. In nucleotides, the CDR3 is TGTGCCAGCAGTCGACAGACAACTAATGAAAAACTGTTTTTT. Protein sequence: CASSRQTTNEKLFF.

This clonotype is medium-sized within its sample. The chain carries TRBV24-1 and TRBJ2-2, with D hard to call. Trimming shortened V by 4 bases and J by 2 bases, and 7 bases separated the two germline ends. The CDR3 sequence is 14 residues long. Germline V lookup: CDR1 KGHDR, CDR2 SFDVKD. The chain's CDR3 is CATSELLNTGELFF. The CDR3, as DNA: TGTGCCACCAGTGAGCTTCTAAACACCGGGGAGCTGTTTTTT.